There are many counts of the clone carrying this T cell receptor (beta chain). What it binds is not known. This record comes from a study of early T cells in non-severe SARS-CoV-2 infection. Notes on the study in general: The VDJdb matching leaned toward anti-spike CD8 responses and overlooked private and CD4 specificities.

This CDR3 contains 18 residues. V gave up 1 base and J gave up 0 bases; unmatched junction bases: 9. CDR1 is DFQATT, CDR2 SNEGSKA, per germline (reference sequence). One entry per CDR3 protein, called by TCRdb with MiXCR from the 5' RACE reads. The table lists tens of thousands of distinct CDR3 sequences, roughly 6% of them singletons. The sequencing input was whole blood. The TCR sequence derives from an adult who was a healthcare worker with PCR-confirmed SARS-CoV-2 infection or an uninfected control (not recorded which). This sequence joins TRBV20-1 and TRBJ2-1; 10 nucleotides match TRBD2. Written as DNA, the CDR3 is TGCAGTGCTAGAGGTATGACTAGCGGGCCGAGCTCCTACAATGAGCAGTTCTTC. It specifies CSARGMTSGPSSYNEQFF.